Detailed here is one TCR beta chain. The antigen it recognizes is unknown. The record has no base qualities; no much larger clone is one base away. Whole blood was collected in K2EDTA tubes by collaborating institutions according to the institutions' own protocols. For TCRbeta analysis, collaborators shipped samples as frozen whole blood, isolated PBMCs, or DNA extracted from either of those sample types. From cysteine to phenylalanine, the CDR3 is 14 amino acids long. Of the read, only the CDR3 DNA is kept; its 42 bases are in frame from base 1. In the germline V gene (reference sequence), CDR1 corresponds to LNHDA and CDR2 to SQIVND. V loses 10 bases at its end and J loses 6 bases; junction bases beyond the gene matches: 8. The data were taken from a study of blood T cell repertoires in COVID-19 (dated by TCRdb to the early 2020s). Turning to the overall study: Collaborator samples came from the United States, Italy and Spain and covered acute and convalescent phases of COVID-19. The prospective study material was composed of cDNA or gDNA derived from T cells, B-cell-depleted T cells, or PBMCs. The samples were drawn from the first 160 participants of the ongoing ImmuneRACE study and from under 1,500 subjects provided by 6 global collaborators. The dataset comprised deeply sampled blood TCRbeta repertoires from subjects exposed to, actively infected with, or recovered from COVID-19. The repertoires were released in a freely available public database intended as a resource for research on the immune response to SARS-CoV-2. Where HLA class I and class II types were available, the types were taken from metadata supplied by the sample provider, not from assay-based typing. Nearly every sample came with metadata listing a de-identified subject ID, COVID-19 status, age in years and sex.

The immunoSEQ Assay, a bias-controlled multiplex PCR, was used to amplify TCRbeta CDR3 regions from genomic DNA. In the original analysis: Nucleated cell counts per sample were estimated from amplification of reference gene primers within the assay. Sequence reads were collapsed and filtered to measure the absolute abundance of every unique TCRbeta CDR3 rearrangement. For each sample, productive Simpson clonality was calculated as the square root of Simpson's diversity index across productive rearrangements. TCRdb took over this immuneACCESS table, retaining in-frame rearrangements with V and J assigned. Such tables are incomplete; in checked studies, under half of the missing clones stem from an unresolved V gene, and the remainder is unexplained. V and J calls and clone size come straight from that table; D and trimming were deduced from the DNA. The sample data list over 150,000 clones, and around 80% of these were observed just once. Of the sample, less than 3.5% is held by the ten largest clones.

Paper-wide results and their limitations: How much clinical and demographic metadata was included differed by source and by participant, and the metadata was provided uncurated.

This TCR was recovered from a woman aged 55-70 years with acute or convalescent COVID-19. This chain joins TRBV19 to TRBJ2-1, with 11 bases aligning to TRBD1. The sequenced sample consisted of peripheral blood. For the CDR3, the sequence is CATQGTGGINEQFF. At the DNA level, the sequence is TGTGCCACCCAAGGGACAGGGGGTATCAATGAGCAGTTCTTC.